This record concerns one TCR beta chain sequence. Its target is unknown. PCR used 60 Vbeta primers and 13 Jbeta primers. How the authors handled the data: Per a later analysis, the number of unique TCR beta chains was some 80 million, of which 9 million to 14 million were shared. Repertoires were generated with immunoSEQ multiplex PCR, while TCRdb's copy carries only in-frame clones and drops some. The V and J calls and clone size were taken over from that table, and D and trimming were inferred from the DNA. The sample has about 250,000 clones; roughly 78% are singletons. This sample is part of a study of cytomegalovirus exposure and HLA in healthy donors. Overall study findings and caveats: The classifier was said to identify cytomegalovirus status with high specificity and sensitivity.

The CDR3 totals 15 residues. Trimming took off 5 bases at V and 6 bases at J, with 17 bases between the two ends. Germline lookup yields CDR1 MNHEY and CDR2 SMNVEV (reference sequence). The sequencing sample was made of PBMCs. The gene calls are TRBV27 and TRBJ2-1; a possible D gene is TRBD2 (5 bases). The TCR sequence derives from a boy aged 5-17 years in good health and CMV-seronegative. The CDR3 region is CASSVLVGPPNEQFF. In nucleotides, the CDR3 is TGTGCCAGCAGTGTACTAGTTGGGCCCCCCAATGAGCAGTTCTTC.